The sequence of this TCR beta chain was determined in a study of blood T cells in healthy people across ages. Germline CDR1 reads SQVTM; CDR2 reads ANQGSEA. The V and J ends lost 1 base and 6 bases respectively, with 12 bases between them. The CDR3 extends over 13 amino acids. With a J-beta primer mix and a sample-barcoded 5' primer, a second PCR ran about 7 to 12 cycles. TCRdb redid the calling of the 5' RACE reads with MiXCR, one entry per CDR3 protein. The profile shows some 550,000 distinct CDR3 sequences, 40% to 55% of them singletons. The sequencing sample was made of blood. The source of this sequence is an older man in good health. The V gene is TRBV29-1, the J gene TRBJ1-1; no firm D call. In nucleotides, the CDR3 is TGCAGCGTTGAAGGCTCTGGGTCGGCTGAAGCTTTCTTT. The encoded protein is CSVEGSGSAEAFF.